This TCR beta chain was found in a study of PD-1 blockade in classical Hodgkin lymphoma (dated by TCRdb to about 2020). Broadly, across the study: Nivolumab dosing was 3 mg/kg intravenously every 2 weeks, continuing until either disease progression or unacceptable toxicity. The study used CyTOF and TCR beta sequencing to define a peripheral blood immune signature of response to PD-1 blockade in classical Hodgkin lymphoma.

Overall study outcomes, separate from this receptor: Baseline TCR diversity was reported to be lower in newly diagnosed patients than in healthy donors, and even lower in relapsed/refractory patients. By C4D1, a significant rise was seen in CD4+ TCR diversity but not in CD8+ TCR diversity (p=0.0027 vs p=0.16), and the rise was most apparent among complete responders (p=0.02). Patients starting nivolumab less than 1 year after ASCT had lower diversity and were excluded from later analyses to avoid confounding by immune reconstitution. The study covered only a single clinical trial cohort, and the causes of the repertoire differences, possibly disease activity or prior therapy, were still not defined. Trial patients with a complete response had baseline diversity similar to that of newly diagnosed patients, while partial responders and progressors had significantly lower diversity.

Genomic DNA was extracted with the Qiagen DNeasy kit from unsorted PBMCs and from negatively selected CD4+ and CD8+ fractions. Using primers that anneal to V and J segments, immunoSEQ multiplex PCR amplified the TCR beta CDR3 regions. A synthetic immune receptor repertoire was used to minimize amplification bias, and any remaining bias was removed computationally after sequencing. The study's processing was this. Repertoire diversity was quantified as the Shannon entropy index using custom Python scripts. Unsorted, CD4+ and CD8+ repertoires were analyzed separately, except for combined analyses in which CD4+ and CD8+ sequences were merged in silico. Clonal expansion was defined as a frequency increase of at least 2-fold after treatment compared with C1D1, and clones undetected at baseline were assigned a pseudocount of 0.5. Clones with 0 or 1 copy at C1D1 were classified as singleton clones, and clones with 2 or more copies were classified as non-singleton clones. Clones expanded in unsorted samples were annotated as CD4+, CD8+ or unknown by matching protein sequences in sorted samples from the same patient. Diversity changes from C1D1 to C4D1 were tested in paired samples using Wilcoxon tests. Sourced from immuneACCESS, this table was stored by TCRdb with only in-frame sequences that have V and J called. A share of the clones is absent; for the studies checked, an unresolved V gene accounts for under half, and the remainder has no known explanation. V and J calls and clone size are as listed in that table; D and trimming were resolved from the DNA. In all, the sample holds more than 6,000 clones, and around three quarters of those were seen once. 35% to 45% of the sample comes from the top ten.

For this clone: Its specific antigen is unknown. Base-call qualities are not available, and no considerably larger clone is one nucleotide away.

What this sample's time point label stands for: cycle 4 day 1 (C4D1), after 6 weeks of nivolumab. All trial patients had relapsed after autologous stem cell transplantation, with cohorts A, B and C differing in prior brentuximab vedotin exposure. The trial cohort was composed of about 53 patients with relapsed/refractory classical Hodgkin lymphoma, for whom complete response, partial response or progressive disease was recorded as best overall response. In the multi-cohort phase II CheckMate 205 trial, trial patients received single-agent nivolumab. An independent review committee assessed best overall response by applying the 2007 International Working Group response criteria. Trial PBMCs were obtained immediately prior to nivolumab initiation (C1D1) and on therapy at cycle 2 day 1 and cycle 4 day 1. Peripheral blood was collected in 8 mL Vacutainer Cell Preparation Tubes, from which PBMCs were isolated by centrifugation and then cryopreserved.

The CDR3 contains 15 residues, cysteine and phenylalanine counted. Only the CDR3 DNA is retained, 45 bases long and in frame from the first base. At the junction V is shortened by 2 bases and J by 7 bases, with 14 bases in between. From a lookup of the germline V gene, CDR1 and CDR2 are MGHDK and SYGVNS. Rearrangement joined TRBV25-1 to TRBJ1-4; the D gene assignment is ambiguous. This clonotype was sampled from a human donor with classical Hodgkin lymphoma. Sequences were derived from peripheral blood mononuclear cells (PBMCs), sampled before the fourth cycle of nivolumab. The CDR3: CASSEATSGSEKLFF. The DNA sequence reads TGTGCCAGCAGTGAAGCCACCTCCGGGAGTGAAAAACTGTTTTTT.